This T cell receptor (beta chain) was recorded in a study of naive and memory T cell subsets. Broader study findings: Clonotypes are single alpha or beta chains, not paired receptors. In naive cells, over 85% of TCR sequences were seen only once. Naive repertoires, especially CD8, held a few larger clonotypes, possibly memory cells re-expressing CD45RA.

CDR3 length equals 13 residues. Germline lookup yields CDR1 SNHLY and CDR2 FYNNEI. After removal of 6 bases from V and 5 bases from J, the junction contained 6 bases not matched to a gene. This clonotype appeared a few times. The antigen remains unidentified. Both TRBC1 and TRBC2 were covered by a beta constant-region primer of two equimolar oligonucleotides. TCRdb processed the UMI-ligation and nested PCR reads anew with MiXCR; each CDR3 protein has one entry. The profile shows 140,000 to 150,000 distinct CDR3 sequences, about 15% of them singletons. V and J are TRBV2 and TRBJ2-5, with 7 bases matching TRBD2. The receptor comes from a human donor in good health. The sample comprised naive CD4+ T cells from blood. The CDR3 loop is CASRTSPGETQYF. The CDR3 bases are TGTGCCAGCAGGACTAGCCCCGGCGAGACCCAGTACTTC.